This T cell receptor (beta chain) is from a study of T cells in Graves' hyperthyroidism and ophthalmopathy. Study-wide context: Peripheral blood draws took place at initial diagnosis, ahead of any treatment.

Amplification yielded TCR beta CDR3 regions, with RNA transcripts as the source. HTBI primers drove first-round RT-PCR of the TCR CDR3. From the multiplex PCR reads, TCRdb called clonotypes with MiXCR, one entry per CDR3 protein. The sample has 550,000 to 600,000 distinct CDR3 sequences; around 15% are singletons. Orbital computed tomography, thyroid ultrasound, serum thyroxine and TRAb, and clinical symptoms together informed the diagnoses. Study results and caveats: Ophthalmopathy cases were set apart from stable hyperthyroidism by a 13 V-J model. Most clonotypes that expanded in the thyroid above 0.001 also showed up in blood.

This clonotype was counted a few times. Its antigen is as yet unknown. Germline loops: CDR1 SGHAT, CDR2 FQNNGV. Trimming removed 5 bases at V and 0 bases at J, with 8 bases between. This CDR3 has 14 residues. Sequenced sample: blood. This TCR came from a woman under 30 with Graves' hyperthyroidism. The chain combines TRBV11-2 with TRBJ2-1; D is unresolved. CDR3 nucleotide sequence: TGTGCCAGCAGCACGGAGAGCTCCTACAATGAGCAGTTCTTC. The encoded protein is CASSTESSYNEQFF.